Shown below are 22 T cell receptor beta chains from a single sample sequenced in a study of blood T cell repertoires in COVID-19 (dated by TCRdb to 2020 to 2022). The receptor library was made with the immunoSEQ multiplex PCR assay. In TCRdb, the immuneACCESS table is reduced to in-frame sequences with V and J assigned. These tables do not hold every clone; where another copy was compared, an unresolved V gene accounts for under half, and the others remain unexplained. Across this sample there are about 90,000 clones, with 70% to 90% seen only once. Approximately 1.2% of the sample lies in the top ten. The specimen sequenced was peripheral blood. The receptors come from a man aged 80 or over with active or convalescent COVID-19.

This clone has a single count. The J gene is TRBJ2-6, the V gene TRBV19, with TRBD1 matching over 10 bases. The J segment lost 4 bases and the V segment lost 7 bases, leaving 10 bases of the junction unmatched. This CDR3 is 17 amino acids long. Germline V gene sequence: CDR1 LNHDA, CDR2 SQIVND (reference sequence). The CDR3 here is CASTSGTGVFGANVLTF. The DNA for the CDR3 is TGTGCCAGTACTTCCGGGACAGGGGTGTTCGGGGCCAACGTCCTGACTTTC.

The gene calls are TRBV19 and TRBJ2-7, with 10 nucleotides matching TRBD2. J gave up 6 bases and V 7 bases, and 6 bases lay outside the gene matches. The germline CDR1 and CDR2 sequences are LNHDA and SQIVND (reference sequence). The CDR3 sequence is 13 residues long. CDR3 loop: CASTIAGGFEQYF. DNA of the CDR3: TGTGCCAGTACAATAGCGGGAGGTTTCGAGCAGTACTTC.

The chain carries TRBV2 and TRBJ1-4; the match to TRBD1 covers 7 bases. V shed 0 bases, J shed 6 bases, and the junction held 13 bases outside the gene matches. CDR1 SNHLY and CDR2 FYNNEI come from the germline V gene. The CDR3 contains 18 residues. CDR3 sequence (DNA): TGTGCCAGCAGTGAAGCGCTTCGGAAACAGGGGTTAGATGAAAAACTGTTTTTT. This codes for CASSEALRKQGLDEKLFF.

The gene calls are TRBV19 and TRBJ1-4; D ambiguous. Per the germline V gene, CDR1 is LNHDA and CDR2 is SQIVND (reference sequence). V lost 9 bases, J lost 5 bases, and 13 bases lay in between. This CDR3 region has 13 residues. This chain's CDR3 is CASRAGENEKLFF. The CDR3 DNA reads as TGTGCCAGCCGTGCGGGTGAGAATGAAAAACTGTTTTTT. Full variable domain (remainder filled in from reference TRBV19 and TRBJ1-4): DGGITQSPKYLFRKEGQNVTLSCEQNLNHDAMYWYRQDPGQGLRLIYYSQIVNDFQKGDIAEGYSVSREKKESFPLTVTSAQKNPTAFYLCASRAGENEKLFFGSGTQLSVL.

This clone was seen a handful of times. The chain employs TRBV7-2 and TRBJ2-3; 7 nucleotides line up with TRBD2. The CDR3 runs to 15 residues. Germline loops: CDR1 SGHTA, CDR2 FQGNSA. After removal of 4 bases from V and 1 base from J, the junction contained 5 bases not matched to a gene. The CDR3 nucleotides read TGTGCCAGCAGCTACCCTAGCGGCCGCACAGATACGCAGTATTTT. It encodes CASSYPSGRTDTQYF.

The CDR3 reads CASSLTRQNYGYTF. CDR3 nucleotide sequence: TGTGCCAGCAGCTTAACCCGACAGAACTATGGCTACACCTTC. The chain has TRBV7-2 and TRBJ1-2; D is perhaps TRBD1 (5 bases). Trimming cost V 2 bases and J 2 bases, with 9 bases left between them. CDR1 is SGHTA, CDR2 FQGNSA, per germline. This CDR3 contains 14 residues.

This chain links TRBV30 with TRBJ1-4, with D possibly being TRBD1 (6 bases). With 0 bases removed from V and 10 bases from J, the gap between germline ends came to 15 bases. CDR1 and CDR2 from the germline V gene are GTSNPN and SVGIG (reference sequence). The CDR3 covers 14 residues. The CDR3 DNA reads TGTGCCTGGAGTGTCGGAGCAGGGGATACAAAACTGTTTTTT. Translation gives CAWSVGAGDTKLFF.

The rearrangement uses TRBV27 and TRBJ2-3; tentative D call: TRBD2 (6 bases). The CDR3 is made up of 13 amino acids. In germline, CDR1 is MNHEY, CDR2 SMNVEV (reference sequence). V was shortened by 7 bases and J by 3 bases, with 11 bases between the two germline ends. The CDR3 here is CASTARGTDTQYF. In DNA, the CDR3 is TGTGCCAGCACTGCCCGGGGGACAGATACGCAGTATTTT.

V usage is TRBV11-2 and J usage is TRBJ2-3; TRBD2 might be the D (6 bases). The CDR3 is 17 amino acids. Trimming removed 3 bases from V and 0 bases from J, with 16 bases in between. Germline CDR1 is SGHAT and CDR2 is FQNNGV. CDR3 sequence reads: CASSFLSRSGSTDTQYF. The CDR3 nucleotides are TGTGCCAGCAGCTTCCTATCCCGGAGCGGGAGCACAGATACGCAGTATTTT.

This clone was observed a single time. The genes are TRBV4-3 and TRBJ2-3, with a tentative D call TRBD2 (6 bases). Germline lookup yields CDR1 LGHNA and CDR2 YSLEER. Trimming took 1 base from V and 4 from J, leaving 9 bases between them. The CDR3 loop spans 14 amino acids. DNA of the CDR3: TGCGCCAGCAGCCAAGTCGGGAGCCCAGATACGCAGTATTTT. Residues: CASSQVGSPDTQYF.

The chain uses TRBV29-1 and TRBJ1-1; unclear D gene. This CDR3 spans 14 amino acids. Germline V gives CDR1 SQVTM, CDR2 ANQGSEA. V dropped 6 bases and J dropped 4 bases, with 18 bases sitting between them. CDR3 nucleotides: TGCAGCGTCGGGAGAGGGTCAGAAGTCACTGAAGCTTTCTTT. Protein: CSVGRGSEVTEAFF.

The chain couples TRBV19 to TRBJ2-2, with D possibly TRBD1 on 5 matching bases. V lost 5 bases, J lost 1 base, and 8 bases lay in between. The CDR3 is 14 amino acids. CDR1 and CDR2 from the germline V gene are LNHDA and SQIVND (reference sequence). The CDR3, as DNA: TGTGCCAGTAGTTCAGGACAGAACACCGGGGAGCTGTTTTTT. Its protein is CASSSGQNTGELFF.

In its sample, this clone was seen once. The rearrangement uses TRBV14 and TRBJ2-2; a weak D match, TRBD2 (6 bases). Trimming took 3 bases from V and 5 from J, leaving 16 bases between them. Germline CDR1 SGHDN, CDR2 FVKESK. The CDR3 contains 16 residues. This CDR3 is CASSQFGSMGTGELFF. CDR3 nucleotides: TGTGCCAGCAGCCAGTTCGGGAGTATGGGAACCGGGGAGCTGTTTTTT. Looking up the rest from reference TRBV14 and TRBJ2-2 gives the full variable domain: EAGVTQFPSHSVIEKGQTVTLRCDPISGHDNLYWYRRVMGKEIKFLLHFVKESKQDESGMPNNRFLAERTGGTYSTLKVQPAELEDSGVYFCASSQFGSMGTGELFFGEGSRLTVL.

This clone is a singleton in its sample. The CDR3 DNA reads as TGTGCCAGCAGCCAAGATACAGGGAACTATGGCTACACCTTC. Its translation is CASSQDTGNYGYTF. The gene calls are TRBV4-2 and TRBJ1-2, with D perhaps TRBD1 (6 bases). CDR3 length equals 14 residues. V lost 0 bases, J lost 2 bases, and 7 bases lay in between. Germline CDR1 LGHNA, CDR2 YNFKEQ.

J is TRBJ1-5 and V is TRBV10-3; TRBD1 might be the D (5 bases). CDR1 is ENHRY, CDR2 SYGVKD, per germline. The CDR3 totals 12 residues. Deletions cut 2 bases from V and 7 bases from J, with 6 bases between. The CDR3 loop reads CAISENRQPQHF. DNA of the CDR3: TGTGCCATCAGTGAGAACAGGCAGCCCCAGCATTTT.

The rearrangement links TRBV18 to TRBJ1-1; D uncertain. Trimming removed 6 bases from V and 1 base from J, with 9 bases in between. Germline V lookup: CDR1 KGHSH, CDR2 LQKENI. The CDR3 totals 13 residues. CDR3 DNA sequence: TGTGCCAGCTCCCTCGACAAGAACACTGAAGCTTTCTTT. Protein sequence: CASSLDKNTEAFF.

The V and J genes are TRBV6-6 and TRBJ2-3, with 10 bases aligning to TRBD1. The CDR3 consists of 14 residues. After removal of 5 bases from V and 5 bases from J, the junction contained 4 bases not matched to a gene. The germline V gene has CDR1 MNHNY and CDR2 SVGAGI (reference sequence). The CDR3 protein is CASSRGQGEDTQYF. CDR3 nucleotides: TGTGCCAGCAGTCGTGGACAGGGGGAAGATACGCAGTATTTT.

The chain joins TRBV5-4 to TRBJ1-2, with 10 bases lining up with TRBD1. Germline lookup yields CDR1 SGHNT and CDR2 YYREEE (reference sequence). Trimming removed 4 bases from V and 2 bases from J; junction bases left unmatched: 2. The CDR3 loop spans 14 amino acids. CDR3 in amino acids: CASSTDRGNYGYTF. CDR3 in DNA: TGTGCCAGCAGCACGGACAGGGGGAACTATGGCTACACCTTC.

The V call is TRBV7-9, the J call TRBJ2-7, with 8 positions matching TRBD1. The CDR3 extends over 12 amino acids. Germline V gene sequence: CDR1 SEHNR, CDR2 FQNEAQ (reference sequence). Trimming at V came to 5 bases and at J to 5 bases, leaving 2 bases not matched to a gene. The CDR3 spells CASSGQGHEQYF. The CDR3 DNA sequence: TGTGCCAGCAGCGGACAGGGCCACGAGCAGTACTTC.

The chain joins TRBV7-3 to TRBJ2-2; 9 bases agree with TRBD1. Germline V gene data show CDR1 as SGHTA and CDR2 as FQGTGA. V gave up 5 bases and J gave up 1 base; unmatched junction bases: 11. The length of the CDR3 is 18 residues. The CDR3 spells CASSPLVGGQGNTGELFF. CDR3 DNA: TGTGCCAGCAGCCCTCTGGTAGGGGGACAGGGGAACACCGGGGAGCTGTTTTTT.

The CDR3 bases are TGTGCCAGCAGCAAACAGATGAACACTGAAGCTTTCTTT. This codes for CASSKQMNTEAFF. This rearrangement joins TRBV12-3 or TRBV12-4 to TRBJ1-1; no clear D. There are 13 residues in the CDR3. Trimming left V 6 bases short and J 0 bases short, with 8 bases between.

The chain recombines TRBV5-6 with TRBJ1-5; D call uncertain. V lost 0 bases and J 5 bases, leaving 6 bases between the germline ends. Germline CDR1 reads SGHDT; CDR2 reads YYEEEE. The CDR3 has 13 residues. The CDR3 nucleotides read TGTGCCAGCAGCTTGGCCGGGGATCAGCCCCAGCATTTT. Its translation is CASSLAGDQPQHF.